Listed below are T cell receptor beta chains from one sample, sequenced in a study of molecular identifiers for immune sequencing clone quantification. TCRdb re-called the PCR reads through MiXCR, storing one row per CDR3 protein. The sample has about 60,000 distinct CDR3 sequences; over 15% are singletons. The sample taken for sequencing was naive CD8+ T cells from blood, with Jurkat cell RNA spiked in. These receptor sequences come from a human donor in good health. Some libraries in this study had Jurkat cell RNA spiked in. Both conserved end residues are part of each CDR3. D genes are given only for firm matches. Some rows have no size entry. The others give once, few or many, or a class for an expanded clone.

>-|TRBV20-1|TRBD1|TRBJ1-2
TGCAGTGCCATAGACAGGGACTATGGCTACACCTTC
CSAIDRDYGYTF
>many|TRBV9|TRBD2|TRBJ2-1
TGTGCCAGCAGCGTAGTTGGAGCTGGCGGGAGCTCCTACAATGAGCAGTTCTTC
CASSVVGAGGSSYNEQFF
>many|TRBV28|TRBD1|TRBJ1-2
TGTGCCAGCAGCGGGCAGGGGGCCGCCTATGGCTACACCTTC
CASSGQGAAYGYTF
>-|TRBV11-2|TRBD2|TRBJ2-7
TGTGCCAGCAGCTATACGGCTAGCGGGAGGGCCACAGCCTACGAGCAGTACTTC
CASSYTASGRATAYEQYF
>-|TRBV30|TRBD2|TRBJ2-1
TGTGCCTGGAGTGGGAGCGGGATAGTTTCCTACAATGAGCAGTTCTTC
CAWSGSGIVSYNEQFF
>many|TRBV5-1|-|TRBJ1-1
TGCGCCAGCAGCTTGGGTTTGGAATGGGGCCACACTGAAGCTTTCTTT
CASSLGLEWGHTEAFF
>many|TRBV7-2|-|TRBJ2-7
TGTGCCAGCAGCCCAGTCCCCGACTACGAGCAGTACTTC
CASSPVPDYEQYF
>many|TRBV20-1|-|TRBJ1-1
TGCAGTGCTAGAGATCCCTACGCCGTAATGGAGGCTTTCTTT
CSARDPYAVMEAFF
>many|TRBV28|-|TRBJ1-5
TGTGCCAGCTGTTCTGGCGGCAATCAGCCCCAGCATTTT
CASCSGGNQPQHF
>few|TRBV14|TRBD2|TRBJ2-7
TGTGCCAGCAGCCAAACAGTGGGACTAGATCCCTACGAGCAGTACTTC
CASSQTVGLDPYEQYF
>few|TRBV7-9|-|TRBJ2-7
TGTGCCAGCAGCTTGACGCTACAGCCCTACGAGCAGTACTTC
CASSLTLQPYEQYF
>many|TRBV6-2/TRBV6-3|-|TRBJ1-2
TGTGCCAGCAGTTCTACCTTGAACTATGGCTACACCTTC
CASSSTLNYGYTF
>many|TRBV4-1|-|TRBJ2-1
TGCGCCAGCAACCAGTTGGAGGGGGCTGATGAGCAGTTCTTC
CASNQLEGADEQFF
>many|TRBV20-1|-|TRBJ1-2
TGCAGTGCTAGAGACCGGCCGACTAACTATGGCTACACCTTC
CSARDRPTNYGYTF
>many|TRBV11-2|TRBD1|TRBJ2-7
TGTGCCAGCAGCCACCAAGGGACAGTCGGCTACGAGCAGTACTTC
CASSHQGTVGYEQYF
>many|TRBV7-9|-|TRBJ2-1
TGTGCCAGCAGCTTAGTAAGATCCAATGAGCAGTTCTTC
CASSLVRSNEQFF
>many|TRBV25-1|-|TRBJ2-2
TGTGCCAGCAGCCTGCCGCTAATCGGGGAGCTGTTTTTT
CASSLPLIGELFF
>many|TRBV7-9|-|TRBJ1-6
TGTGCCAGCAGCTTGGGATATTCAGGGGTTGGGGGAAATTCACCCCTCCACTTT
CASSLGYSGVGGNSPLHF
>many|TRBV7-2|TRBD1|TRBJ2-1
TGTGCCAGCAGCTTAAGGGGACAGGGATATTACAATGAGCAGTTCTTC
CASSLRGQGYYNEQFF
>-|TRBV11-1|-|TRBJ2-1
TGTGCCAGCAGCTTAACTGAGGGCCGGAATGAGCAGTTCTTC
CASSLTEGRNEQFF
>-|TRBV7-8|-|TRBJ2-1
TGTGCCAGCTTTGCGGGACCTCTCTCCTACAATGAGCAGTTCTTC
CASFAGPLSYNEQFF
>many|TRBV20-1|-|TRBJ2-1
TGCAGTGCTAGAGATTGGGGCGAATCCTACAATGAGCAGTTCTTC
CSARDWGESYNEQFF
>many|TRBV28|-|TRBJ2-1
TGTGCCAGCAGTTCCAGGGGTTCCCTCATCTACTCGGAGCAGTTCTTC
CASSSRGSLIYSEQFF
>many|TRBV29-1|-|TRBJ2-3
TGCAGCCCCGTCGTGAGGGGAGCCACAGATACGCAGTATTTT
CSPVVRGATDTQYF
>many|TRBV30|-|TRBJ2-1
TGTGCCCGCTCCTTAGCGGACTCCTACAATGAGCAGTTCTTC
CARSLADSYNEQFF
>many|TRBV4-2|TRBD2|TRBJ2-3
TGTGCCAGCAGCCAAGAGGAACTAGCGGGGGTCACAGATACGCAGTATTTT
CASSQEELAGVTDTQYF
>-|TRBV2|TRBD1|TRBJ1-1
TGTGCCAGAATAAGAACAGGGGGGGAGACTGAAGCTTTCTTT
CARIRTGGETEAFF
>-|TRBV4-1|-|TRBJ2-3
TGCGCCAGCAGCCTCTTCGTCAGAGGGTCCGGGCACGGTGGTTGGGATACGCAGTATTTT
CASSLFVRGSGHGGWDTQYF
>-|TRBV27|-|TRBJ1-1
TGTGCCAGCAGTTTATCGCGGGGTAACACTGAAGCTTTCTTT
CASSLSRGNTEAFF
>few|TRBV7-2|-|TRBJ2-7
TGTGCCAGCAGCTTGCTGGGGGGCTACGAGCAGTACTTC
CASSLLGGYEQYF
>many|TRBV5-1|-|TRBJ2-5
TGCGCCAGCAGCTCCCGATCCGAAGAGACCCAGTACTTC
CASSSRSEETQYF
>-|TRBV6-6|-|TRBJ1-2
TGTGCCAGCAGCCCGCGGGACACTTATCGGGTCTATGGCTACACCTTC
CASSPRDTYRVYGYTF
>-|TRBV6-4|-|TRBJ2-1
TGTGCCAGCGGCCCTACCCACTTTCGTGGCTCCTACAATGAGCAGTTCTTC
CASGPTHFRGSYNEQFF
>many|TRBV7-9|TRBD1|TRBJ2-7
TGTGCCAGCAGCTTAGGGACAGGAACCTACGAGCAGTACTTC
CASSLGTGTYEQYF
>many|TRBV6-5|-|TRBJ2-7
TGTGCCAGCAGTTACGTCGGGACGGGTACCTACGAGCAGTACTTC
CASSYVGTGTYEQYF
>-|TRBV4-1|TRBD2|TRBJ2-7
TGCGCCAGCAGCCCAGCGGGGTTCTCCTACGAGCAGTACTTC
CASSPAGFSYEQYF
>many|TRBV29-1|-|TRBJ1-3
TGCAGCGTTGTGTATCCCGACACTGGAAACACCATATATTTT
CSVVYPDTGNTIYF